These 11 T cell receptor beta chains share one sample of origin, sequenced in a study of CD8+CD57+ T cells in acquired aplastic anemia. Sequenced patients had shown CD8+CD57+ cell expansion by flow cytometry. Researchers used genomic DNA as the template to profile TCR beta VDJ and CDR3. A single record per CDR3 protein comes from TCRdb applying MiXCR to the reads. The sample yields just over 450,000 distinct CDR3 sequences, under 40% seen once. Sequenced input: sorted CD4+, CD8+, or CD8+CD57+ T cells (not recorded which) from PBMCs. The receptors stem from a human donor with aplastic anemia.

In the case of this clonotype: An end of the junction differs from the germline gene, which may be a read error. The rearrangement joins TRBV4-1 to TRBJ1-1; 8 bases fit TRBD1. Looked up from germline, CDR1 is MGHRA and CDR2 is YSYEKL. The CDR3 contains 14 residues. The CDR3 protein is CASSQTGGGTEASF. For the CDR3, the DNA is TGCGCCAGCAGCCAAACAGGGGGAGGCACTGAAGCTTCCTTT.

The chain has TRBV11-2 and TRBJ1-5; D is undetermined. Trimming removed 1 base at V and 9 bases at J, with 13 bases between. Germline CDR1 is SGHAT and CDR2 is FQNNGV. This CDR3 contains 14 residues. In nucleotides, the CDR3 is TGTGCCAGCAGCTTAGGAGGGAATAGACGGCCCCAGCATTTT. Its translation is CASSLGGNRRPQHF. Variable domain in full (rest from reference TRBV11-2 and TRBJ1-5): EAGVAQSPRYKIIEKRQSVAFWCNPISGHATLYWYQQILGQGPKLLIQFQNNGVVDDSQLPKDRFSAERLKGVDSTLKIQPAKLEDSAVYLCASSLGGNRRPQHFGDGTRLSIL.

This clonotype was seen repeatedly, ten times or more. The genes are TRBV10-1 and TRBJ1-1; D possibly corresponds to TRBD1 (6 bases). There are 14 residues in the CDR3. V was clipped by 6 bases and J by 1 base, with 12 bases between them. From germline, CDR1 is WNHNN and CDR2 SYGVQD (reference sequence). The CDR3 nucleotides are TGCGCCAGCAGCCCCACAGGGCCGAACACTGAAGCTTTCTTT. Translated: CASSPTGPNTEAFF.

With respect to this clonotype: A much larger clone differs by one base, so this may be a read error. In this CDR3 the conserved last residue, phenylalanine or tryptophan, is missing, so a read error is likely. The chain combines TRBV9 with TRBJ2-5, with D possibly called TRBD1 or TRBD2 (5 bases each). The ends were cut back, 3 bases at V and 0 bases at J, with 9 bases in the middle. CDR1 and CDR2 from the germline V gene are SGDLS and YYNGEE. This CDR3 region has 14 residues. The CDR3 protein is CASSAGTYQETQYL. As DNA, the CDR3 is TGTGCCAGCAGCGCAGGGACGTACCAAGAGACCCAGTACCTC.

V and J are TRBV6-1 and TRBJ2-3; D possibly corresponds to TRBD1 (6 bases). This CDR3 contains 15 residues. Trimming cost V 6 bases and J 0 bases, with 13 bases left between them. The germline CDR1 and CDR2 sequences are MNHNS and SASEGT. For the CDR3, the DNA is TGTGCCAGCAGCCTAGGACAGAAAAGCACAGATACGCAGTATTTT. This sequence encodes CASSLGQKSTDTQYF.

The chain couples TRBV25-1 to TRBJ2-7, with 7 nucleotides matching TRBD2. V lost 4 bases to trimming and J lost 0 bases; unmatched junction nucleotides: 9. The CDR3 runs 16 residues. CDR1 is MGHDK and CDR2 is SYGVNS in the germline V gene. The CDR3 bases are TGTGCCAGCAGTGGCCCCCCGGGGGGTAACTCCTACGAGCAGTACTTC. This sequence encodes CASSGPPGGNSYEQYF.

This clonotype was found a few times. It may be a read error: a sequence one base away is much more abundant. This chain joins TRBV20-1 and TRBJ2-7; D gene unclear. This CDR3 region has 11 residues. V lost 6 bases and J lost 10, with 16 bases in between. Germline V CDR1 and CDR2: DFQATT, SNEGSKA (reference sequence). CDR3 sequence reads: CSAELQEAQYF. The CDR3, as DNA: TGCAGTGCCGAACTCCAAGAGGCCCAGTACTTC.

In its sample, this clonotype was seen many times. In nucleotides, the CDR3 is TGTGCCAGTAGTAACGTGGGGCCCTCCTACGAGCAGTACTTC. Translated: CASSNVGPSYEQYF. The chain couples TRBV19 to TRBJ2-7; perhaps TRBD1 as D (5 bases). The V end lost 4 bases, the J end lost 0 bases, and 10 bases lay between the germline ends. CDR3 size: 14 residues. Per germline, CDR1 LNHDA and CDR2 SQIVND (reference sequence).

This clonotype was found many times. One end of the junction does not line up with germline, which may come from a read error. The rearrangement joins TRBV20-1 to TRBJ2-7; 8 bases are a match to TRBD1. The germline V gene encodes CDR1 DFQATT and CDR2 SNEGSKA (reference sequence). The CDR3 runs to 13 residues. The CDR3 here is CSARDRDRPRLLF. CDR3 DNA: TGCAGTGCTAGAGATCGGGACAGGCCTCGACTCCTCTTC.

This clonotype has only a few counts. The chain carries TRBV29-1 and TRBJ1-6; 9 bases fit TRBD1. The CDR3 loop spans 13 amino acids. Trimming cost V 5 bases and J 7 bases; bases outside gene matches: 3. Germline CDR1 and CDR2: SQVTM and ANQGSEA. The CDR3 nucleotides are TGCAGCGTTCGGGACAGGGCAAATTCACCCCTCCACTTT. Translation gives CSVRDRANSPLHF.

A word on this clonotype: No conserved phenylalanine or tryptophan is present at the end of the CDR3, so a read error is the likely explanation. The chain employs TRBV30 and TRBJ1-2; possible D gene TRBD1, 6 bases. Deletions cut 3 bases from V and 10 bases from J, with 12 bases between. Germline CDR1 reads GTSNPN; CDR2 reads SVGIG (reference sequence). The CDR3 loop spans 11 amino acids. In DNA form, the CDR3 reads TGTGCCTGGAGGGAGGGGGGGCCCTACACCCTC. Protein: CAWREGGPYTL.